Below are 5 T cell receptor beta chains sequenced from a single sample in a study of blood T cell repertoires in COVID-19. TCRdb's copy holds only in-frame clones and misses some; the assay was immunoSEQ multiplex PCR. Of 200,000 to 300,000 clones in the sample, about nine tenths were seen once. Specimen: peripheral blood. The receptors were sampled from a woman aged 40 to 50 who had recovered from COVID-19.

This chain links TRBV19 with TRBJ1-1; D might be TRBD1 (5 bases). The V gene's germline CDR1 is LNHDA and CDR2 SQIVND (reference sequence). V was pared by 7 bases and J by 1 base, with 16 bases between. The CDR3 sequence is 15 residues long. The CDR3 nucleotides are TGTGCCAGTACCCTTCACCCCACAGGGAACACTGAAGCTTTCTTT. As protein: CASTLHPTGNTEAFF.

The J gene is TRBJ1-1, the V gene TRBV7-9; weak D call: TRBD1 (5 bases). Trimming took off 6 bases at V and 0 bases at J, with 8 bases between the two ends. This CDR3 has 13 amino acids. Germline CDR1 reads SEHNR; CDR2 reads FQNEAQ (reference sequence). The CDR3 spells CASSQQVNTEAFF. Written as DNA, the CDR3 is TGTGCCAGCAGTCAACAGGTGAACACTGAAGCTTTCTTT.

The genes are TRBV19 and TRBJ1-5; no definite D call. The CDR3 spans 13 residues. Germline V lookup: CDR1 LNHDA, CDR2 SQIVND (reference sequence). V dropped 4 bases and J dropped 6 bases, with 10 bases sitting between them. The CDR3 spells CASSNDGVQPQHF. The CDR3 bases are TGTGCCAGTAGTAATGACGGAGTTCAGCCCCAGCATTTT.

The chain employs TRBV27 and TRBJ2-2, with D perhaps TRBD1 (5 bases). The CDR3 sequence is 12 residues long. The V gene lost 6 bases and the J gene lost 5 bases, with 7 bases spanning the gap. CDR1 and CDR2 (germline): MNHEY, SMNVEV (reference sequence). CDR3 residues: CASRGHTGELFF. In nucleotides, the CDR3 is TGTGCCAGCAGGGGGCATACCGGGGAGCTGTTTTTT.

This chain joins TRBV7-8 and TRBJ1-2; D may be TRBD1 (5 bases). The CDR3 sequence is 18 residues long. Germline V gives CDR1 SGHVS, CDR2 FQNEAQ. The V end was cut by 5 bases, the J end by 4 bases, with 26 bases between. This CDR3 is CASSPVNFRTTTAYGYTF. CDR3 DNA: TGTGCCAGCAGCCCGGTAAATTTTAGGACAACTACGGCCTATGGCTACACCTTC.